These 3 T cell receptor beta chains came from one sample sequenced in a study of cytomegalovirus exposure and HLA in healthy donors. Primers: 60 Vbeta forward and 13 Jbeta reverse. Data came from immunoSEQ multiplex PCR; TCRdb stores just in-frame clones and leaves some out. The table records over 150,000 clones, 60% to 80% of them present only once. The specimen sequenced was PBMCs. The receptors derive from a man aged 60 to 69 in good health and CMV-seronegative.

This rearrangement joins TRBV5-8 to TRBJ1-2, with 10 bases matching TRBD1. The CDR3 is 16 residues long. Per the germline V gene, CDR1 is SGHTS and CDR2 is YDEGEE. V trimming: 6 bases; J trimming: 4 bases; junction bases outside the gene matches: 12. The CDR3 reads CASNRGTGVSGYGYTF. CDR3 bases: TGTGCCAGCAACCGCGGGACAGGGGTATCCGGCTATGGCTACACCTTC.

The V and J genes are TRBV7-3 and TRBJ2-1; 10 bases are shared with TRBD1. Germline CDR1 and CDR2: SGHTA and FQGTGA. This CDR3 is 15 amino acids long. V shed 5 bases, J shed 0 bases, and the junction held 1 base outside the gene matches. CDR3 protein: CASSRQGASYNEQFF. The CDR3 DNA follows: TGTGCCAGCAGCCGACAGGGGGCCTCCTACAATGAGCAGTTCTTC.

The rearrangement links TRBV5-4 to TRBJ1-6; D gene unclear. V lost 0 bases and J 6 bases, leaving 10 bases between the germline ends. The CDR3 totals 15 residues. Germline V gives CDR1 SGHNT, CDR2 YYREEE (reference sequence). The CDR3 DNA reads as TGTGCCAGCAGCTTGGCACAGCCGATTAATTCACCCCTCCACTTT. It yields the protein CASSLAQPINSPLHF.